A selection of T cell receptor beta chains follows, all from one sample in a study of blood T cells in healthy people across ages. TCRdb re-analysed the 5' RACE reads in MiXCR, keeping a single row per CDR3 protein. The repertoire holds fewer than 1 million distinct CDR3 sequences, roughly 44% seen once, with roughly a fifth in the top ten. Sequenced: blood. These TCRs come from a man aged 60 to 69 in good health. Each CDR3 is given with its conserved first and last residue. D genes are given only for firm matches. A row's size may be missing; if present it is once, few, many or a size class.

CDR3 protein: CATSATWDRDYNEQFF
CDR3 DNA: TGTGCCACCAGTGCCACCTGGGACAGGGATTACAATGAGCAGTTCTTC
J gene: TRBJ2-1
clone size: NA
V gene: TRBV24-1
D gene: TRBD1

CDR3 protein: CASSVNSPGYQFF
CDR3 DNA: TGTGCCAGCAGCGTAAACAGCCCAGGGTACCAGTTCTTC
J gene: TRBJ2-1
clone size: NA
V gene: TRBV7-9
D gene: NA

CDR3 protein: CASSYSQGLDEQFF
CDR3 DNA: TGTGCCAGCAGTTACTCACAGGGTTTGGATGAGCAGTTCTTC
J gene: TRBJ2-1
clone size: few
V gene: TRBV6-6
D gene: NA

CDR3 protein: CASSDQPQGGYTF
CDR3 DNA: TGCGCCAGCAGTGATCAACCCCAGGGCGGCTACACCTTC
J gene: TRBJ1-2
clone size: NA
V gene: TRBV10-1
D gene: NA

CDR3 protein: CASSYSGTSGYEQYF
CDR3 DNA: TGTGCCAGCAGCTACTCCGGGACTAGCGGTTACGAGCAGTACTTC
J gene: TRBJ2-7
clone size: few
V gene: TRBV7-2
D gene: TRBD2

CDR3 protein: CASSSAGEQYF
CDR3 DNA: TGCGCCAGCAGCTCTGCCGGGGAGCAGTACTTC
J gene: TRBJ2-7
clone size: few
V gene: TRBV5-1
D gene: NA

CDR3 protein: CASRPAGDQETQYF
CDR3 DNA: TGTGCCAGCCGACCCGCAGGGGATCAAGAGACCCAGTACTTC
J gene: TRBJ2-5
clone size: few
V gene: TRBV6-1
D gene: NA

CDR3 protein: CASSFGQRSTAFF
CDR3 DNA: TGTGCCAGCAGTTTCGGACAGCGGTCTACAGCTTTCTTT
J gene: TRBJ1-1
clone size: few
V gene: TRBV12-3/TRBV12-4
D gene: NA

CDR3 protein: CASKERGYTRELFF
CDR3 DNA: TGCGCCAGCAAGGAGCGGGGGTACACCAGGGAGCTGTTTTTT
J gene: TRBJ2-2
clone size: NA
V gene: TRBV4-1
D gene: TRBD2

CDR3 protein: CASSPQLGGANVLTF
CDR3 DNA: TGTGCCAGCAGCCCCCAGTTGGGTGGGGCCAACGTCCTGACTTTC
J gene: TRBJ2-6
clone size: NA
V gene: TRBV3-1
D gene: NA

CDR3 protein: CASSQGGTPLHF
CDR3 DNA: TGTGCCAGCAGCCAGGGGGGTACACCCCTCCACTTT
J gene: TRBJ1-6
clone size: NA
V gene: TRBV6-2/TRBV6-3
D gene: TRBD1

CDR3 protein: CASSQDPFGGGTDEQFF
CDR3 DNA: TGTGCCAGCAGCCAAGATCCCTTTGGCGGGGGGACCGATGAGCAGTTCTTC
J gene: TRBJ2-1
clone size: NA
V gene: TRBV4-2
D gene: TRBD2

CDR3 protein: CASSYGTTFSSYNEQFF
CDR3 DNA: TGTGCCAGCAGTTACGGGACTACCTTTAGCTCCTACAATGAGCAGTTCTTC
J gene: TRBJ2-1
clone size: NA
V gene: TRBV6-2/TRBV6-3
D gene: TRBD2

CDR3 protein: CASSSYTGELFF
CDR3 DNA: TGTGCCAGCAGCTCCTACACCGGGGAGCTGTTTTTT
J gene: TRBJ2-2
clone size: NA
V gene: TRBV7-2
D gene: NA

CDR3 protein: CASSHGQGLSTEAFF
CDR3 DNA: TGTGCCAGCAGTCATGGACAGGGGTTATCCACTGAAGCTTTCTTT
J gene: TRBJ1-1
clone size: NA
V gene: TRBV12-3/TRBV12-4
D gene: TRBD1

CDR3 protein: CASNDRGAKPAQDGLAKNIQYF
CDR3 DNA: TGTGCCAGCAACGACCGGGGGGCCAAGCCCGCCCAAGACGGATTAGCCAAAAACATTCAGTACTTC
J gene: TRBJ2-4
clone size: NA
V gene: TRBV28
D gene: NA

CDR3 protein: CASSPQQFVLAKNIQYF
CDR3 DNA: TGTGCCAGCAGTCCCCAACAGTTTGTACTAGCCAAAAACATTCAGTACTTC
J gene: TRBJ2-4
clone size: NA
V gene: TRBV2
D gene: NA

CDR3 protein: CARSVRGAGANVLTF
CDR3 DNA: TGTGCCAGGAGTGTACGTGGGGCTGGGGCCAACGTCCTGACTTTC
J gene: TRBJ2-6
clone size: once
V gene: TRBV30
D gene: NA

CDR3 protein: CASSLASAGTDTQYF
CDR3 DNA: TGCGCCAGCAGCTTGGCTTCGGCAGGCACAGATACGCAGTATTTT
J gene: TRBJ2-3
clone size: NA
V gene: TRBV5-1
D gene: NA

CDR3 protein: CASSSTTGTYEQYF
CDR3 DNA: TGTGCCAGCAGCTCTACGACAGGAACCTACGAGCAGTACTTC
J gene: TRBJ2-7
clone size: once
V gene: TRBV7-2
D gene: NA

CDR3 protein: CASSRDSWEQYF
CDR3 DNA: TGTGCCAGCAGCCGCGACAGCTGGGAGCAGTACTTC
J gene: TRBJ2-7
clone size: NA
V gene: TRBV7-8
D gene: NA

CDR3 protein: CASSYLTSGGDFDTQYF
CDR3 DNA: TGCGCCAGCAGCTACCTGACTAGCGGGGGGGATTTCGATACGCAGTATTTT
J gene: TRBJ2-3
clone size: many
V gene: TRBV4-3
D gene: TRBD2

CDR3 protein: CASSHGLASYEQYF
CDR3 DNA: TGTGCCAGCAGCCATGGACTGGCCTCCTACGAGCAGTACTTC
J gene: TRBJ2-7
clone size: few
V gene: TRBV3-1
D gene: NA

CDR3 protein: CASSSRLAGSETQYF
CDR3 DNA: TGTGCCAGCAGCTCACGACTAGCGGGGAGCGAGACCCAGTACTTC
J gene: TRBJ2-5
clone size: few
V gene: TRBV7-2
D gene: TRBD2

CDR3 protein: CASSPEPDSYEQYF
CDR3 DNA: TGTGCCAGCAGCCCGGAACCAGACAGTTACGAGCAGTACTTC
J gene: TRBJ2-7
clone size: few
V gene: TRBV7-9
D gene: NA

CDR3 protein: CASSAGTAPYNEQFF
CDR3 DNA: TGTGCCAGCAGCGCCGGGACAGCACCCTACAATGAGCAGTTCTTC
J gene: TRBJ2-1
clone size: few
V gene: TRBV9
D gene: TRBD1

CDR3 protein: CSAETGFYEQYF
CDR3 DNA: TGCAGCGCGGAGACCGGGTTTTACGAGCAGTACTTC
J gene: TRBJ2-7
clone size: NA
V gene: TRBV29-1
D gene: NA

CDR3 protein: CASSTLGQGTEAFF
CDR3 DNA: TGTGCCAGCAGCACCCTAGGACAGGGAACTGAAGCTTTCTTT
J gene: TRBJ1-1
clone size: NA
V gene: TRBV9
D gene: TRBD1

CDR3 protein: CASSLFGQGDYTF
CDR3 DNA: TGTGCCAGCAGTTTATTTGGACAGGGAGACTACACCTTC
J gene: TRBJ1-2
clone size: NA
V gene: TRBV12-3/TRBV12-4
D gene: TRBD1

CDR3 protein: CATSRDKGIGTDTQYF
CDR3 DNA: TGTGCCACCAGCAGAGATAAAGGGATTGGCACAGATACGCAGTATTTT
J gene: TRBJ2-3
clone size: few
V gene: TRBV15
D gene: NA

CDR3 protein: CASSARDRANTEAFF
CDR3 DNA: TGTGCCAGCAGCGCCCGGGACAGGGCGAACACTGAAGCTTTCTTT
J gene: TRBJ1-1
clone size: NA
V gene: TRBV7-2
D gene: TRBD1

CDR3 protein: CASSFASGAGNIQYF
CDR3 DNA: TGCGCCAGCAGCTTTGCTTCGGGGGCCGGAAACATTCAGTACTTC
J gene: TRBJ2-4
clone size: NA
V gene: TRBV5-1
D gene: NA

CDR3 protein: CSARAGDGRRGIEQFF
CDR3 DNA: TGCAGTGCTAGAGCAGGGGACGGCCGTCGGGGAATTGAGCAGTTCTTC
J gene: TRBJ2-1
clone size: NA
V gene: TRBV20-1
D gene: NA

CDR3 protein: CASSLPLGNNEQFF
CDR3 DNA: TGTGCCAGCAGTTTACCTCTGGGGAACAATGAGCAGTTCTTC
J gene: TRBJ2-1
clone size: few
V gene: TRBV28
D gene: NA

CDR3 protein: CASRGVDGAFF
CDR3 DNA: TGTGCCAGCAGGGGAGTCGATGGCGCTTTCTTT
J gene: TRBJ1-1
clone size: NA
V gene: TRBV6-5
D gene: NA

CDR3 protein: CSARAWGEPQHF
CDR3 DNA: TGCAGTGCTAGAGCCTGGGGTGAGCCCCAGCATTTT
J gene: TRBJ1-5
clone size: few
V gene: TRBV20-1
D gene: NA

CDR3 protein: CSVAQGRDTQYF
CDR3 DNA: TGCAGCGTAGCTCAGGGGCGCGATACGCAGTATTTT
J gene: TRBJ2-3
clone size: NA
V gene: TRBV29-1
D gene: NA

CDR3 protein: CASREDRGRNEAFF
CDR3 DNA: TGTGCCAGCAGAGAGGACAGGGGGCGGAATGAAGCTTTCTTT
J gene: TRBJ1-1
clone size: NA
V gene: TRBV12-3/TRBV12-4
D gene: TRBD1

CDR3 protein: CASSEGTSGANVLTF
CDR3 DNA: TGTGCCAGCAGCGAGGGGACCTCTGGGGCCAACGTCCTGACTTTC
J gene: TRBJ2-6
clone size: few
V gene: TRBV7-6
D gene: NA

CDR3 protein: CASSQNGPYGYTF
CDR3 DNA: TGTGCCAGCAGCCAAAACGGACCCTATGGCTACACCTTC
J gene: TRBJ1-2
clone size: NA
V gene: TRBV3-1
D gene: NA

CDR3 protein: CASQSVLGNEQFF
CDR3 DNA: TGTGCCAGCCAATCGGTCCTAGGCAATGAGCAGTTCTTC
J gene: TRBJ2-1
clone size: few
V gene: TRBV7-2
D gene: NA

CDR3 protein: CASSLNRGRGYEQYF
CDR3 DNA: TGTGCCAGCAGCCTAAACAGGGGGCGAGGCTACGAGCAGTACTTC
J gene: TRBJ2-7
clone size: NA
V gene: TRBV13
D gene: TRBD1

CDR3 protein: CASSEPSPGGYYNEQFF
CDR3 DNA: TGTGCCAGCAGCGAACCCTCGCCGGGGGGATACTACAATGAGCAGTTCTTC
J gene: TRBJ2-1
clone size: few
V gene: TRBV13
D gene: TRBD2

CDR3 protein: CAISEGGTGEANYGYTF
CDR3 DNA: TGTGCCATCAGTGAGGGCGGGACAGGGGAAGCTAACTATGGCTACACCTTC
J gene: TRBJ1-2
clone size: NA
V gene: TRBV10-3
D gene: TRBD1

CDR3 protein: CASSTGLAGPSTDTQYF
CDR3 DNA: TGTGCCAGCAGTACGGGACTAGCGGGGCCTAGCACAGATACGCAGTATTTT
J gene: TRBJ2-3
clone size: NA
V gene: TRBV28
D gene: TRBD2

CDR3 protein: CAISEAGLAGLKQYF
CDR3 DNA: TGTGCCATCAGTGAGGCTGGACTAGCGGGGTTGAAGCAGTACTTC
J gene: TRBJ2-5
clone size: NA
V gene: TRBV10-3
D gene: TRBD2

CDR3 protein: CASSPRGTTDTQYF
CDR3 DNA: TGTGCCAGCAGCCCCCGAGGGACTACAGATACGCAGTATTTT
J gene: TRBJ2-3
clone size: few
V gene: TRBV14
D gene: NA

CDR3 protein: CASSRLDRNTEAFF
CDR3 DNA: TGCGCCAGCAGCCGTCTTGACAGGAACACTGAAGCTTTCTTT
J gene: TRBJ1-1
clone size: NA
V gene: TRBV5-1
D gene: NA

CDR3 protein: CASSQGGRNNEQFF
CDR3 DNA: TGCGCCAGCAGCCAAGGGGGGAGGAACAATGAGCAGTTCTTC
J gene: TRBJ2-1
clone size: NA
V gene: TRBV4-3
D gene: NA

CDR3 protein: CASRPLATQETQYF
CDR3 DNA: TGTGCCAGCAGACCACTAGCGACACAAGAGACCCAGTACTTC
J gene: TRBJ2-5
clone size: NA
V gene: TRBV27
D gene: TRBD2

CDR3 protein: CSARVGTLQETQYF
CDR3 DNA: TGCAGTGCTAGAGTGGGGACCCTCCAAGAGACCCAGTACTTC
J gene: TRBJ2-5
clone size: NA
V gene: TRBV20-1
D gene: NA

CDR3 protein: CSARDSSSFNQPQHF
CDR3 DNA: TGCAGTGCTAGAGATAGCAGTTCCTTCAATCAGCCCCAGCATTTT
J gene: TRBJ1-5
clone size: NA
V gene: TRBV20-1
D gene: NA

CDR3 protein: CVSRMTGQNRSPLHF
CDR3 DNA: TGTGTCAGCAGAATGACGGGACAGAATCGTTCACCCCTCCACTTT
J gene: TRBJ1-6
clone size: NA
V gene: TRBV6-2/TRBV6-3
D gene: TRBD1

CDR3 protein: CASSQGLKNRQETQYF
CDR3 DNA: TGTGCCAGCAGCCAGGGACTGAAGAATCGACAAGAGACCCAGTACTTC
J gene: TRBJ2-5
clone size: NA
V gene: TRBV7-2
D gene: NA

CDR3 protein: CASSTGTGGGQMHF
CDR3 DNA: TGTGCCAGCAGCACCGGGACAGGTGGTGGGCAGATGCATTTT
J gene: TRBJ1-5
clone size: once
V gene: TRBV7-2
D gene: TRBD1

CDR3 protein: CASSQAGPGGSSYNSPLHF
CDR3 DNA: TGCGCCAGCAGCCAAGCCGGACCAGGGGGGAGCTCCTATAATTCACCCCTCCACTTT
J gene: TRBJ1-6
clone size: few
V gene: TRBV4-1
D gene: TRBD1

CDR3 protein: CASSRIGLETQYF
CDR3 DNA: TGTGCCAGCAGCCGGATAGGGCTGGAGACCCAGTACTTC
J gene: TRBJ2-5
clone size: few
V gene: TRBV13
D gene: NA